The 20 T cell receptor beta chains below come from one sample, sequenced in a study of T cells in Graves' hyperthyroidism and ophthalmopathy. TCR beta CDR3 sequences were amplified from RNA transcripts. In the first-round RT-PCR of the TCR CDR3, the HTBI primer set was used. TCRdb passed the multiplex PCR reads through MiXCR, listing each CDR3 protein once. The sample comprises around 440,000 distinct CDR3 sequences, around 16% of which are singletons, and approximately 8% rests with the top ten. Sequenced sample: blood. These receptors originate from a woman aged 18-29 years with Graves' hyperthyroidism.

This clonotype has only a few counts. The CDR3 DNA is TGTGCCAGCGCAATCACAGGGACCGACGGAAACACCATATATTTT. This codes for CASAITGTDGNTIYF. This chain links TRBV6-1 with TRBJ1-3; weak D call: TRBD1 (6 bases). CDR1 and CDR2 (germline): MNHNS, SASEGT. V gave up 8 bases and J gave up 4 bases, with 18 bases separating them. This CDR3 has 15 amino acids.

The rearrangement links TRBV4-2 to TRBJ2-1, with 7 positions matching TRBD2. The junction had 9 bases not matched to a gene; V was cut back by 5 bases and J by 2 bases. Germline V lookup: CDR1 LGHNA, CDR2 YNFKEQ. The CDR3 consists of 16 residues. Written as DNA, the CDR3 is TGTGCCAGCAGCGGACGACTAGCACCTACCTACAATGAGCAGTTCTTC. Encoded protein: CASSGRLAPTYNEQFF.

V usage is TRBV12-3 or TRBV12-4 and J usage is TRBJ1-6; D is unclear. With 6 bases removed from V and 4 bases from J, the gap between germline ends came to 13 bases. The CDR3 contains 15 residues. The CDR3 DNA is TGTGCCAGCAGGGGAGGGATGGGGTATAATTCACCCCTCCACTTT. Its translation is CASRGGMGYNSPLHF.

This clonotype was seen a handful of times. CDR3: CATSDSTGRDYGYTF. The CDR3 nucleotides are TGTGCCACCAGTGATTCGACAGGGCGAGACTATGGCTACACCTTC. The gene calls are TRBV24-1 and TRBJ1-2; 7 bases are shared with TRBD1. Germline V CDR1 and CDR2: KGHDR, SFDVKD. The CDR3 runs to 15 residues. The J segment lost 3 bases and the V segment lost 2 bases, leaving 5 bases of the junction unmatched.

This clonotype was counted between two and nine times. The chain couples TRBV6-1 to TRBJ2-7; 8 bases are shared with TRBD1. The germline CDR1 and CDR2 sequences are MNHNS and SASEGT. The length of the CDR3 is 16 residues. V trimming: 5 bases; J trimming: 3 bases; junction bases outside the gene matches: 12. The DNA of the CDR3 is TGTGCCAGCAGTAAAGGATCGGACAGGGAACTCTACGAGCAGTACTTC. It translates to CASSKGSDRELYEQYF.

The CDR3 bases are TGTGCCAGCAGCGGGAGGGACAGTCATAAAAACATTCAGTACTTC. Protein product: CASSGRDSHKNIQYF. The chain has TRBV9 and TRBJ2-4; TRBD1 might be the D (7 bases). Germline V gene lookup returns CDR1 SGDLS and CDR2 YYNGEE. The CDR3 is 15 residues long. V was shortened by 3 bases and J by 4 bases, with 14 bases between the two germline ends.

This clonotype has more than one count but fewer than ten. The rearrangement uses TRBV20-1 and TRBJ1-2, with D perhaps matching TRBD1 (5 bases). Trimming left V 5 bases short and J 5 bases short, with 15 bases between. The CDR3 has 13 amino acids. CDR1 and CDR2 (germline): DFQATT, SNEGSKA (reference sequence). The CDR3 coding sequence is TGCAGTGCTCCGCAAACAGGCGTGTATGGCTACACCTTC. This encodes CSAPQTGVYGYTF.

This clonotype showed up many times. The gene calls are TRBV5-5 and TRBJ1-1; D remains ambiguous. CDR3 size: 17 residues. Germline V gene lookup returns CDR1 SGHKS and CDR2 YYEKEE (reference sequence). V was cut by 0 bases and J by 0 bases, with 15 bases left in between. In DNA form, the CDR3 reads TGTGCCAGCAGCTTGGGCCCGACCACGATCATGAACACTGAAGCTTTCTTT. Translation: CASSLGPTTIMNTEAFF. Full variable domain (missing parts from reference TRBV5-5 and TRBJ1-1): DAGVTQSPTHLIKTRGQQVTLRCSPISGHKSVSWYQQVLGQGPQFIFQYYEKEERGRGNFPDRFSARQFPNYSSELNVNALLLGDSALYLCASSLGPTTIMNTEAFFGQGTRLTVV.

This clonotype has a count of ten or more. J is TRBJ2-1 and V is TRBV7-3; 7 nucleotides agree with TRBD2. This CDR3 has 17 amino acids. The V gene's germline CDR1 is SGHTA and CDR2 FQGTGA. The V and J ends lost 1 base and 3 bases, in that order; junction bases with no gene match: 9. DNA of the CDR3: TGTGCCAGCAGCTTAAAAGCGGCTAGCGGACTCTACAATGAGCAGTTCTTC. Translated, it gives CASSLKAASGLYNEQFF.

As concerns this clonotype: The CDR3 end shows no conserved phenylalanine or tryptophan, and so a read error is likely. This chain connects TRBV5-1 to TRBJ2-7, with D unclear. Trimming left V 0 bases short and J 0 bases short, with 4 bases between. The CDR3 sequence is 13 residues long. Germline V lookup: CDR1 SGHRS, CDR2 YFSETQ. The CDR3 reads CASSLVVSYEQYL. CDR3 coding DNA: TGCGCCAGCAGCTTGGTGGTCTCCTACGAGCAGTACCTC.

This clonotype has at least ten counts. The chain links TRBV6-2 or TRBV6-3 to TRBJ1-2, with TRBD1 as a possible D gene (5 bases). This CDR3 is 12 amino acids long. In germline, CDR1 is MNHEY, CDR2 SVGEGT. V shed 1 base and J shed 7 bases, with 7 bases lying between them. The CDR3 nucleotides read TGTGCCAGCAGTTACTACAGGTCTGGCTACACCTTC. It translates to CASSYYRSGYTF.

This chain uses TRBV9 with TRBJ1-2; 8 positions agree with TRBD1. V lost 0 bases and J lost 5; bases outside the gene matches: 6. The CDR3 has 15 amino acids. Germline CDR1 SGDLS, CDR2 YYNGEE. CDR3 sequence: CASSVDQGAGYGYTF. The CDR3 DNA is TGTGCCAGCAGCGTAGATCAGGGGGCTGGGTATGGCTACACCTTC.

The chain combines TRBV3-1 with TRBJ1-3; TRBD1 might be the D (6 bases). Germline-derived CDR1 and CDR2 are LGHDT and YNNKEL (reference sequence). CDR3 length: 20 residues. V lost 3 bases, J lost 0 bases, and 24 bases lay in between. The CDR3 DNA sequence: TGTGCCAGCAGCCAGTCGGTTACTCGGACAGCCTTTCTCTCTGGAAACACCATATATTTT. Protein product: CASSQSVTRTAFLSGNTIYF.

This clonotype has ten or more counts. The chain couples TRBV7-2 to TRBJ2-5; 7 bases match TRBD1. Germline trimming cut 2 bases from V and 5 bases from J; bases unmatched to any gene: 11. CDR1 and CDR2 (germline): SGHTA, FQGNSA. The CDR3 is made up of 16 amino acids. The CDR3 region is CASSLYGQAGAETQYF. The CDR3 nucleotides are TGTGCCAGCAGCTTATATGGACAGGCTGGAGCGGAGACCCAGTACTTC.

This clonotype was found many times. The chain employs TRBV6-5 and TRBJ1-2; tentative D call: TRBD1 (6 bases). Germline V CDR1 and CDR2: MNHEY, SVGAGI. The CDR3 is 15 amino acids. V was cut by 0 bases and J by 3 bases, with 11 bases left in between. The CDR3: CASSYSRGHDYGYTF. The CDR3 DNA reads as TGTGCCAGCAGTTACTCGCGGGGGCACGACTATGGCTACACCTTC.

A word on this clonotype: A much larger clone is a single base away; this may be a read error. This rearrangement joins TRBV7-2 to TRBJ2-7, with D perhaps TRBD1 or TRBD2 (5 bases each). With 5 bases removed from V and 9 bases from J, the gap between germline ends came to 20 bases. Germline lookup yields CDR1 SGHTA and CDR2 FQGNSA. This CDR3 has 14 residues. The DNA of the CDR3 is TGTGCCAGCAGCCGTGAACCGGGACGCAACGGGCAGTACTTC. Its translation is CASSREPGRNGQYF.

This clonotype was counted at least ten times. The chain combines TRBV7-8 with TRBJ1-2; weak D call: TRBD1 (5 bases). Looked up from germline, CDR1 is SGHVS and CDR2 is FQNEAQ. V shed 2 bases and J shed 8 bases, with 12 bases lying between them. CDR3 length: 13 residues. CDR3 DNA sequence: TGTGCCAGCAGCTTAATCGCCGGGGACGGCTACACCTTC. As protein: CASSLIAGDGYTF.

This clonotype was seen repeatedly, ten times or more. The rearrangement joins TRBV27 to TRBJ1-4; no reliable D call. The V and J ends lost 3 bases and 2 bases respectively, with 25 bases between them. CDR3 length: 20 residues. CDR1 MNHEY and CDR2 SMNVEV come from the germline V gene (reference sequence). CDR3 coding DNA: TGTGCCAGCAGTTTTCCGCCCGGGCGGCCTGCCGGGGTGACTAATGAAAAACTGTTTTTT. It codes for CASSFPPGRPAGVTNEKLFF.

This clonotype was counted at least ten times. CDR3: CASSRDGINYGYTF. For the CDR3, the DNA is TGTGCCAGCAGCCGGGACGGTATTAACTATGGCTACACCTTC. This chain joins TRBV11-3 and TRBJ1-2, with a weak D call TRBD1 (5 bases). Trimming took 5 bases from V and 1 from J, leaving 11 bases between them. The CDR3 spans 14 residues. Germline-derived CDR1 and CDR2 are SGHNT and YENEEA.

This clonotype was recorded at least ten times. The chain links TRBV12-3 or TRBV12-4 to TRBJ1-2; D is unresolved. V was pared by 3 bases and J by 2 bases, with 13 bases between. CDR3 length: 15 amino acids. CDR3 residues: CASSLSPHVNYGYTF. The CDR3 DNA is TGTGCCAGCAGTTTGTCCCCTCACGTGAACTATGGCTACACCTTC.